This record looks at one TCR beta chain sequence and its context. Its antigen is still unknown. Base-call qualities are not available, and no considerably larger clone is one nucleotide away. Reading from cysteine to phenylalanine, the CDR3 counts 13 amino acids. Only the CDR3 DNA stays, 39 bases, in frame from base 1. Deletion took 6 bases off V and 1 base off J, with a span of 7 bases between the germline ends. CDR1 and CDR2 are read off the germline V gene (reference sequence) as LNHDA and SQIVND. The time point label, as the study defines it: baseline before first vaccination. Vaccinee samples were obtained from the UK trials COV001 and COV002, which included a single-blind randomized controlled phase 2/3 trial of AZD1222 (ChAdOx1 nCoV-19) in healthy adults. For TCRbeta chain sequencing, PBMC samples were collected from trial participants at day 0 and at day 28 after the second dose. These data are taken from a study of T cell responses to AZD1222 COVID-19 vaccine (dated by TCRdb to the early 2020s). Regarding the study in general: AZD1222 recipients whose second dose came at about 4 weeks and those whose second dose came at about 12 weeks were combined into one group, since spike-specific TCR depth and breadth did not differ between the two schedules. A total of 233 trial participants underwent TCR sequencing, of whom around 200 received two doses of AZD1222 and some 25 received two doses of the MenACWY control vaccine. Enrollment into the trials was organized by age into subgroups of 18-55, 56-69 and 70-plus years, and those subgroups contained about 160, 30 and 59 TCR-sequenced participants, respectively. The full study reports these points: Reportedly, almost half of the unique spike-specific TCRs recognized epitopes lying outside the regions that are mutated in the B.1.351 and B.1.1.7 variants. Only six or seven AZD1222 recipients were SARS-CoV-2 seropositive at baseline, limiting conclusions about previously exposed vaccinees. CD4 TCRs associated with the vaccine covered the entire spike protein, and the dominant responses were in regions 160-218 and 743-854. A significant rise in spike-specific TCR breadth and depth was observed after two AZD1222 doses relative to day 0 and relative to MenACWY recipients. In the small 56-69-year group, the increase in depth fell short of significance, most likely because of low power. Because no day 14 peak-response samples were available, repertoires were characterized only after the peak T cell response. Most participants were white British and females outnumbered males, and the authors suggested that clonal diversity may have been underestimated.

The CDR3 regions of human TCRbeta chains were subjected to immunosequencing. In the authors' own workflow: Repertoire TCRs were checked for matches against a reference library of SARS-CoV-2-specific TCRs that had been generated using the MIRA antigen-specificity platform. Breadth was defined as the fraction of unique TCRs that were SARS-CoV-2-associated, and depth was defined as the fraction of total T cells that were SARS-CoV-2-associated. Each spike-specific TCR was assigned to its reactive spike region and to a CD4 or CD8 class using the MIRA data. Log10-transformed breadth and depth values were compared by one-way ANOVA with Sidak's multiple comparisons tests. What TCRdb holds here is the immuneACCESS table cut down to in-frame rearrangements. Part of the clones is not present; checked against another copy, under half of the missing clones reflect an unresolved V gene, and the others are unexplained. V and J calls and clone size are as listed in that table; D and trimming were resolved from the DNA. In all, the sample holds about 150,000 clones, and more than 70% of those were seen once. More than 13% of the sample comes from the top ten.

This chain joins TRBV19 to TRBJ1-3; 6 matching bases give a weak D call of TRBD1. The starting material was peripheral blood, obtained on day 0 of AZD1222 vaccination. This clonotype originated in an adult in good health. CDR3 loop: CASRTGSGNTIYF. The sequenced DNA: TGTGCCAGTAGGACAGGTTCTGGAAACACCATATATTTT.